This TCR beta chain was sequenced during a study of prognosis after radiotherapy for stage I lung cancer. Overall study context: The non-small cell lung cancer patients were all considered medically inoperable, with comorbidities accounting for this in approximately twelve of them. Median age was roughly 74 years (53 to 84) among 10 to 15 men and about six women.

Multiplex PCR, run in two rounds, amplified TCR beta CDR3 from genomic DNA. First-round PCR used primers specific to each TRBV and TRBJ gene. TCRdb reanalysed the multiplex PCR reads using MiXCR and keeps one entry per CDR3 protein. This sample yields about 25,000 distinct CDR3 sequences, of which 30% to 45% are seen a single time; 62% belongs to the top ten. Each of the patients had no lymph node involvement on CT and PET/CT and no prior chemotherapy, radiotherapy or other malignancies. CDR3 size: 15 residues. The germline V and J ends were trimmed by 5 bases and 6 bases, with 17 bases remaining between them. CDR1 and CDR2 from the germline V gene are SGHRS and YFSETQ.

Specimen: PBMCs, collected before or after stereotactic body radiation therapy (not recorded which). The TCR originated in a donor of 50 years or more with non-small cell lung cancer. The chain links TRBV5-1 to TRBJ2-2; the D gene is possibly TRBD2 (5 bases). The CDR3 DNA reads as TGCGCCAGCAGTCAACTCGGGAAATTGGCCGGGGAGCTGTTTTTT. Amino acid sequence: CASSQLGKLAGELFF.